This record concerns one TCR beta chain sequence. The antigen is not known. The sample comes from a study of blood T cells in healthy people across ages. Study information: Every two T cells gave about one barcoded beta molecule via template switching.

The CDR3 consists of 14 residues. V was pared by 6 bases and J by 5 bases, with 8 bases of the junction left unmatched. Per germline, CDR1 MNHEY and CDR2 SVGEGT. A second PCR, run for about 6 to 11 cycles, used a sample-barcoded 5' primer plus a J-beta primer mix. MiXCR, run by TCRdb on the 5' RACE reads, gives a single entry per CDR3 protein. The sample consists of about 800,000 distinct CDR3 sequences, roughly 25% of them appearing once. Study results and caveats: Unsorted PBMCs blocked a conclusive comparison of naive and antigen-experienced cells.

The data also belong to a second study, concerning T cells of mothers and their children. In that study: A few healthy Caucasian mothers, along with their six children, were the donors. Biologically related mothers and children overlapped slightly more than unrelated pairs, a non-significant difference.

The clonotype originates from a boy aged 5-17 years in good health. Sequencing was done on a sample of blood. The V gene is TRBV6-2 or TRBV6-3, the J gene TRBJ2-5; 8 bases line up with TRBD1. The CDR3 sequence: CASSHPDRDETQYF. In DNA, the CDR3 is TGTGCCAGCAGCCATCCGGACAGGGATGAGACCCAGTACTTC.